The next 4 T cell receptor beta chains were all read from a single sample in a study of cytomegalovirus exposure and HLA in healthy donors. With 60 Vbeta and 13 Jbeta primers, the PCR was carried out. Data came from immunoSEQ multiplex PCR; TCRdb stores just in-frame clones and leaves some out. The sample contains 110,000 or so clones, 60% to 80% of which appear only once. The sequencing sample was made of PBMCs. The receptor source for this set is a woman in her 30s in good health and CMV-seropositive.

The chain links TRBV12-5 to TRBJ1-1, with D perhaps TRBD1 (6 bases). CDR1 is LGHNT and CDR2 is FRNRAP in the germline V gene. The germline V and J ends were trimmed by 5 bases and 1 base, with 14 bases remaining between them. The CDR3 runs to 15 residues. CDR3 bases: TGTGCTAGTGGTACCAACAGGGTGGCGAACACTGAAGCTTTCTTT. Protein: CASGTNRVANTEAFF.

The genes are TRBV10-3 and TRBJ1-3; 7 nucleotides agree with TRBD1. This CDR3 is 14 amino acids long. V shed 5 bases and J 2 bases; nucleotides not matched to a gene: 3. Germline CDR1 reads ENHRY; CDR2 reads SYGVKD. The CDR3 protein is CAISQGTAGNTIYF. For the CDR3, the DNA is TGTGCCATCAGTCAAGGGACAGCTGGAAACACCATATATTTT.

Here the CDR3 DNA reads TGTGCCAGCAGGGCAAACACAGATACGCAGTATTTT. It yields the protein CASRANTDTQYF. The rearrangement uses TRBV6-5 and TRBJ2-3, with D hard to call. CDR1 is MNHEY, CDR2 SVGAGI, per germline. The V end lost 6 bases, the J end lost 2 bases, and 6 bases lay between the germline ends. The CDR3 runs 12 residues.

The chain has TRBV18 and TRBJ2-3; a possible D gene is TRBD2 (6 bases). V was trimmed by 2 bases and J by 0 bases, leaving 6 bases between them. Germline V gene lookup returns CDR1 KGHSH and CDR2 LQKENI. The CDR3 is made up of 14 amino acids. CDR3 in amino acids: CASSPTSSTDTQYF. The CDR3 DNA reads TGTGCCAGCTCACCAACTAGCAGCACAGATACGCAGTATTTT.